The TCR beta chain described here comes from a study of cytomegalovirus exposure and HLA in healthy donors. The PCR employed 60 Vbeta primers together with 13 Jbeta primers. Profiling relied on immunoSEQ multiplex PCR, and the TCRdb table lists in-frame clones only, not all of them. The table includes around 250,000 clones, roughly 91% detected once. Remarks on this clone: Its antigen is unknown.

Study observations and caveats: In vitro experiments confirmed that a few CMV-associated chains were specific for CMV antigens. Cytomegalovirus status was reportedly diagnosed by the classifier with high specificity and sensitivity.

This CDR3 is built from 12 residues. Germline-derived CDR1 and CDR2 are ENHRY and SYGVKD. Trimming at V came to 10 bases and at J to 2 bases, leaving 4 bases not matched to a gene. Sequencing used PBMCs. The origin of this receptor is a girl aged 2 to 10 in good health and CMV-seronegative. The gene calls are TRBV10-3 and TRBJ2-5; 7 positions agree with TRBD1. The CDR3 region is CATGTEQETQYF. The CDR3 DNA reads TGTGCCACCGGGACAGAGCAAGAGACCCAGTACTTC.